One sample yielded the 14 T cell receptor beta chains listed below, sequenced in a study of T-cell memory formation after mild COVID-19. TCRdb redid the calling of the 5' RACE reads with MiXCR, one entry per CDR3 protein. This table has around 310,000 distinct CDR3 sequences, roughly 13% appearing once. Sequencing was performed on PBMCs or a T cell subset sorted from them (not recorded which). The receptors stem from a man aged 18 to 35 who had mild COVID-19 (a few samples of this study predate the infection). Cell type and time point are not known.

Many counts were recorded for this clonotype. This CDR3 is CASSPGGLAVYNEQFF. The CDR3 bases are TGTGCCAGCAGCCCCGGGGGGCTAGCAGTTTACAATGAGCAGTTCTTC. V and J are TRBV7-9 and TRBJ2-1; D perhaps matches TRBD2 (7 bases). Deletions cut 5 bases from V and 4 bases from J, with 18 bases between. The CDR3 has 16 amino acids. Germline CDR1 and CDR2: SEHNR and FQNEAQ (reference sequence).

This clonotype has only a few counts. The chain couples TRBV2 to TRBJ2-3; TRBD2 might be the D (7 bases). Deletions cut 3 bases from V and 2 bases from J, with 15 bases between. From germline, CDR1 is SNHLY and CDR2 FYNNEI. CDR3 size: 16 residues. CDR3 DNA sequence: TGTGCCAGCAGTGATAGGCGGGGGACATACACAGATACGCAGTATTTT. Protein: CASSDRRGTYTDTQYF.

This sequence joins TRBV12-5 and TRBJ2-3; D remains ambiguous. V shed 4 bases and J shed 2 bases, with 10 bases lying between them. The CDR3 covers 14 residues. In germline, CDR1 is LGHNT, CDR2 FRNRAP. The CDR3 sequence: CASGSGYDTDTQYF. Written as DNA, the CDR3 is TGTGCTAGTGGTTCTGGGTATGACACAGATACGCAGTATTTT. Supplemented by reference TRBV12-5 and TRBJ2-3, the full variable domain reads DARVTQTPRHKVTEMGQEVTMRCQPILGHNTVFWYRQTMMQGLELLAYFRNRAPLDDSGMPKDRFSAEMPDATLATLKIQPSEPRDSAVYFCASGSGYDTDTQYFGPGTRLTVL.

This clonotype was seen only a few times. For the CDR3, the DNA is TGCAGTGCTAGAGATCGACGGGGGGATAATTCACCCCTCCACTTT. Protein: CSARDRRGDNSPLHF. This rearrangement joins TRBV20-1 to TRBJ1-6; TRBD1 might be the D (5 bases). Germline lookup yields CDR1 DFQATT and CDR2 SNEGSKA (reference sequence). The V end was cut by 0 bases, the J end by 5 bases, with 11 bases between. This CDR3 contains 15 residues.

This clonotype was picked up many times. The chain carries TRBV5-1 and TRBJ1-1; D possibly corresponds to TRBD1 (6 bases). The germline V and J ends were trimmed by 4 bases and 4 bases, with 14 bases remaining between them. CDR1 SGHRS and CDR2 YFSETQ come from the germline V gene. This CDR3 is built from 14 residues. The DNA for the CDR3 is TGCGCCAGCAGCCTCCAGGGGTACCGCACTGAAGCTTTCTTT. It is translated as CASSLQGYRTEAFF.

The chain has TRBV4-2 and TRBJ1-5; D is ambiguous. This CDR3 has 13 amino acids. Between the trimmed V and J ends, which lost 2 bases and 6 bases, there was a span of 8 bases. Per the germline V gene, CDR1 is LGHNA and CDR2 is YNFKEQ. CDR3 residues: CASSQSPGQPQHF. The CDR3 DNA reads TGTGCCAGCAGCCAAAGTCCCGGTCAGCCCCAGCATTTT.

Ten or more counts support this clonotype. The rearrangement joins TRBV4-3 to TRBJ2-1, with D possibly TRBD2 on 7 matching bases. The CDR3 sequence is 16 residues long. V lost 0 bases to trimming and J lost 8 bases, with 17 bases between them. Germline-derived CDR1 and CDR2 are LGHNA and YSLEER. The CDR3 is CASSQDWGGGGDEQFF. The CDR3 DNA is TGCGCCAGCAGCCAAGATTGGGGGGGCGGTGGGGATGAGCAGTTCTTC.

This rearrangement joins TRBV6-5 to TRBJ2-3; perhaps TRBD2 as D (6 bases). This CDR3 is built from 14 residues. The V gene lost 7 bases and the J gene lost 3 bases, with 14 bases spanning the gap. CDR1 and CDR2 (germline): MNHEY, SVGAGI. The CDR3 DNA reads TGTGCCAGCACCCAAACCGGGGGAACAGATACGCAGTATTTT. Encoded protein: CASTQTGGTDTQYF.

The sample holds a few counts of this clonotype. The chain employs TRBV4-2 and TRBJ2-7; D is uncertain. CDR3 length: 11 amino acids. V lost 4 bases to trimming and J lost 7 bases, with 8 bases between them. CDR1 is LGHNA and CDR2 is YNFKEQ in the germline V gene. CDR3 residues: CASSLETEQYV. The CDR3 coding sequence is TGTGCCAGCAGCCTTGAGACGGAGCAGTACGTC.

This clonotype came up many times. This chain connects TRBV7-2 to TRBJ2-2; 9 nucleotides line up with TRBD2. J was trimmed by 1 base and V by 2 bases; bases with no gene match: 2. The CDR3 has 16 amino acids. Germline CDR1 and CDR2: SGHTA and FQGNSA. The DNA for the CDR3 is TGTGCCAGCAGCTTACAAGCGGGGGGGAACACCGGGGAGCTGTTTTTT. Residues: CASSLQAGGNTGELFF.

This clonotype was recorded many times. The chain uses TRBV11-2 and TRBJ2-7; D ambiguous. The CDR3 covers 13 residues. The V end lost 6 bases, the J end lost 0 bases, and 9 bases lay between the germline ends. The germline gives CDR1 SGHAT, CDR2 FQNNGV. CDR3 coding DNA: TGTGCCAGCAGACCCGGGTCCTCCTACGAGCAGTACTTC. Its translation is CASRPGSSYEQYF.

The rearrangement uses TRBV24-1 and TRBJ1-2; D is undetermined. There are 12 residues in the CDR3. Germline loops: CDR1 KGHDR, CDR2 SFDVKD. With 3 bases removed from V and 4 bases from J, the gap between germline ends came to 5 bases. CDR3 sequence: CATSDPFYGYTF. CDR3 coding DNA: TGTGCCACCAGTGATCCTTTCTATGGCTACACCTTC.

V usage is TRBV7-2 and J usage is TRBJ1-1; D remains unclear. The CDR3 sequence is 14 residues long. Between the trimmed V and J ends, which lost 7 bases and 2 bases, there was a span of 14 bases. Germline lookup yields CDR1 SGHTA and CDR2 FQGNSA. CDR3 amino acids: CASTIGLSNTEAFF. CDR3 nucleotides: TGTGCCAGCACTATAGGACTGTCCAACACTGAAGCTTTCTTT.

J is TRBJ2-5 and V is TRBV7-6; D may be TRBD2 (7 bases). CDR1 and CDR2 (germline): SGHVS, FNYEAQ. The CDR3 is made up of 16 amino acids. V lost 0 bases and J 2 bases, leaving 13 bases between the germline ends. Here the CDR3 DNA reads TGTGCCAGCAGCTTAGCGAAAGAGGGGGGGCAAGAGACCCAGTACTTC. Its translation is CASSLAKEGGQETQYF.